This record covers a single TCR beta chain. The germline V gene has CDR1 LGHNT and CDR2 FRNRAP. The V end was cut by 8 bases, the J end by 4 bases, with 10 bases between. The CDR3 length is 12 residues. The sample comes from a study of blood T cell repertoires in COVID-19. TCRdb's table, derived via immunoSEQ multiplex PCR, lists solely in-frame clones and lacks some. The sample has approximately 170,000 clones, around 87% seen once; the top ten hold roughly 2.4%. The material sequenced was peripheral blood. This clonotype was obtained from a woman older than 75 with COVID-19, enrolled during active disease. This chain joins TRBV12-5 and TRBJ2-3, with D possibly matching TRBD2 (5 bases). CDR3 in amino acids: CASSGNPDTQYF. The CDR3, as DNA: TGTGCTAGTTCCGGGAATCCAGATACGCAGTATTTT.